What follows are 9 T cell receptor beta chains derived from one specimen sequenced in a study of T cells in localized non-small cell lung cancer. Sequenced by immunoSEQ multiplex PCR; TCRdb stores in-frame clones only, minus some. Among some 28,000 clones listed, approximately 88% were seen once. The sample consisted of peripheral blood, taken before any cancer treatment. Receptor source: a male donor aged 60 or over with stage I lung adenocarcinoma.

CDR3 region: CASSPRGYEQFF. CDR3 DNA: TGTGCCAGCTCACCAAGAGGCTATGAGCAGTTCTTC. The chain has TRBV18 and TRBJ2-1; D not resolved. Trimming removed 2 bases at V and 8 bases at J, with 7 bases between. The CDR3 runs 12 residues. The germline V gene has CDR1 KGHSH and CDR2 LQKENI. The full variable domain, rest sourced from reference TRBV18 and TRBJ2-1, is NAGVMQNPRHLVRRRGQEARLRCSPMKGHSHVYWYRQLPEEGLKFMVYLQKENIIDESGMPKERFSAEFPKEGPSILRIQQVVRGDSAAYFCASSPRGYEQFFGPGTRLTVL.

The chain uses TRBV4-2 and TRBJ2-1; 7 bases fit TRBD2. From germline, CDR1 is LGHNA and CDR2 YNFKEQ. Losses at the gene ends were 2 bases for V and 10 bases for J; bases not matched to a gene: 5. This CDR3 comprises 13 residues. CDR3 amino acids: CASSQTGGNEQFF. The CDR3 DNA is TGTGCCAGCAGCCAAACGGGGGGAAACGAGCAGTTCTTC.

The table lists this clone with a count of one. The chain employs TRBV4-3 and TRBJ2-7; weak D call: TRBD2 (5 bases). Germline V gene lookup returns CDR1 LGHNA and CDR2 YSLEER. This CDR3 is 14 amino acids long. The V and J ends lost 0 bases and 3 bases respectively, with 9 bases between them. DNA for the CDR3: TGCGCCAGCAGCCAAGAGCGGGTCTTCTACGAGCAGTACTTC. Encoded protein: CASSQERVFYEQYF.

The chain links TRBV5-1 to TRBJ2-2; 7 nucleotides line up with TRBD1. The CDR3 covers 14 residues. Germline CDR1 and CDR2: SGHRS and YFSETQ. V lost 5 bases and J lost 7; bases outside the gene matches: 8. CDR3 coding DNA: TGCGCCAGCAGGAGACAGGGAGAAGTCGGGGAGCTGTTTTTT. Amino acids: CASRRQGEVGELFF.

The J gene is TRBJ2-7, the V gene TRBV11-2, with D unresolved. Germline V gene sequence: CDR1 SGHAT, CDR2 FQNNGV. The CDR3 has 15 residues. Trimming shortened V by 7 bases and J by 0 bases, and 16 bases separated the two germline ends. The DNA for the CDR3 is TGTGCCAGCACCAATGGAGCAGGATACTCCTACGAGCAGTACTTC. Its translation is CASTNGAGYSYEQYF.

The chain recombines TRBV5-1 with TRBJ1-2; D gene ambiguous. V was pared by 4 bases and J by 1 base, with 14 bases between. Germline V gives CDR1 SGHRS, CDR2 YFSETQ. The CDR3 is 15 residues long. The CDR3, as DNA: TGCGCCAGCAGCCCGATACTTACAGATAACTATGGCTACACCTTC. As protein: CASSPILTDNYGYTF.

The J gene is TRBJ2-3, the V gene TRBV27, with 10 nucleotides matching TRBD1. Germline CDR1 MNHEY, CDR2 SMNVEV (reference sequence). The CDR3 loop spans 15 amino acids. V lost 7 bases to trimming and J lost 4 bases; unmatched junction nucleotides: 8. The CDR3 region is CASISGTGDPDTQYF. The CDR3 nucleotides read TGTGCCAGCATCTCCGGGACAGGGGACCCAGATACGCAGTATTTT.

The sample holds a few counts of this clone. CDR3 residues: CASVPGVRETQYF. CDR3 nucleotides: TGTGCCAGCGTCCCGGGGGTCCGAGAGACCCAGTACTTC. V gene TRBV7-9 combines with J gene TRBJ2-5, with a weak D call TRBD2 (6 bases). CDR1 SEHNR and CDR2 FQNEAQ come from the germline V gene (reference sequence). With 8 bases removed from V and 4 bases from J, the gap between germline ends came to 14 bases. The CDR3 runs 13 residues.

This clone was detected only once. The genes are TRBV6-1 and TRBJ1-5; TRBD1 is a possible D gene (6 bases). The ends were cut back, 3 bases at V and 5 bases at J, with 11 bases in the middle. This CDR3 is built from 14 residues. Germline V gene lookup returns CDR1 MNHNS and CDR2 SASEGT. DNA for the CDR3: TGTGCCAGCAGTGATTTGGCAGGGGATCAGCCCCAGCATTTT. Amino acid sequence: CASSDLAGDQPQHF.